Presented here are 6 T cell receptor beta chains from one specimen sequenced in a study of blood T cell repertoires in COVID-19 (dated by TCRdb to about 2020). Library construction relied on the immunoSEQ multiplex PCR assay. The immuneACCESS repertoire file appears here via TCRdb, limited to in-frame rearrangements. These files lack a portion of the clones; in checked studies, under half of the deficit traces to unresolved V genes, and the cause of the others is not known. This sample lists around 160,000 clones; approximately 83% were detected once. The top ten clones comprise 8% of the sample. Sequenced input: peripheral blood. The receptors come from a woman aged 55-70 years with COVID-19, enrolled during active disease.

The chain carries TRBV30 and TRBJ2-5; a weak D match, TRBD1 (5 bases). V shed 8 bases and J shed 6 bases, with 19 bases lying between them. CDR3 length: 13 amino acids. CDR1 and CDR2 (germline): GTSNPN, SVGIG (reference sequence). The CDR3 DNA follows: TGTGCCAGACGGCCGACAGTCGGAAAGACCCAGTACTTC. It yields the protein CARRPTVGKTQYF.

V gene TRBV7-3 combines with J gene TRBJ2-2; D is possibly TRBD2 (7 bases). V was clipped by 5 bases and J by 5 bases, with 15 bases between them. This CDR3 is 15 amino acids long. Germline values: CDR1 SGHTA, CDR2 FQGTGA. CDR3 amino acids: CASSPRGGGTGELFF. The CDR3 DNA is TGTGCCAGCAGCCCCCGCGGGGGCGGGACCGGGGAGCTGTTTTTT.

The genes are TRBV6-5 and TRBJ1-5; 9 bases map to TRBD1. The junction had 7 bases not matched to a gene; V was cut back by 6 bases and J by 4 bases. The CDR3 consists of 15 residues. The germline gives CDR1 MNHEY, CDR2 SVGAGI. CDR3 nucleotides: TGTGCCAGCAGCGGTAATGGACAGGGGAATCAGCCCCAGCATTTT. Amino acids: CASSGNGQGNQPQHF.

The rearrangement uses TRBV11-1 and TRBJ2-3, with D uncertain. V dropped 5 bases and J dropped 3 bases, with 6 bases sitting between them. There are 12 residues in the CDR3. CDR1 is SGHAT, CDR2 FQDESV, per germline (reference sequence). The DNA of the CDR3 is TGTGCCAGCAGCCTCGGTACAGATACGCAGTATTTT. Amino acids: CASSLGTDTQYF.

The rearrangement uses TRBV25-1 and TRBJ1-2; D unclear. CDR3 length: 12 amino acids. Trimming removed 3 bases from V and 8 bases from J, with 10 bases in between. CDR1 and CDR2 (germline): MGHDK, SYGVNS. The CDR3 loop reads CASSDGELGYTF. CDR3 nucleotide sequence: TGTGCCAGCAGTGATGGGGAGCTAGGCTACACCTTC.

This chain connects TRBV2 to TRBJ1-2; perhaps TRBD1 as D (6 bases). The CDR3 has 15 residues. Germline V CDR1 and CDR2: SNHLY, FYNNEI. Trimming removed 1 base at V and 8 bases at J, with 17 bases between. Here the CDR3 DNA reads TGTGCCAGCAGTGAAGACGGGGGGCAACTGGGAGGCTACACCTTC. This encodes CASSEDGGQLGGYTF.